This TCR beta chain was found in a study of blood T cell repertoires in COVID-19. Study in general: T cells, B-cell-depleted T cells, or PBMCs supplied cDNA or gDNA.

V dropped 4 bases and J dropped 8; count of bases not matched to a gene: 4. The CDR3 length is 14 residues. CDR1 and CDR2 from the germline V gene are SGHAT and FQNNGV. This clone was counted only a few times. In the source study's methods: From reference gene primer amplification, estimates of nucleated cell counts were derived. Profiled with immunoSEQ multiplex PCR; TCRdb holds only in-frame clones, not every one. That table is the source of V, J and clone size, and D and trimming were worked out from the DNA. The sample shows about 140,000 clones, around 81% of them seen only once. The sequencing input was peripheral blood. This TCR was sampled from a human donor in a cohort sampled during active COVID-19. The chain has TRBV11-2 and TRBJ1-4, with 10 bases that match TRBD1. Here the CDR3 reads CASSSRTGGEKLFF. The DNA for the CDR3 is TGTGCCAGCAGCTCCAGGACAGGGGGAGAAAAACTGTTTTTT. Full variable domain (rest looked up from reference TRBV11-2 and TRBJ1-4): EAGVAQSPRYKIIEKRQSVAFWCNPISGHATLYWYQQILGQGPKLLIQFQNNGVVDDSQLPKDRFSAERLKGVDSTLKIQPAKLEDSAVYLCASSSRTGGEKLFFGSGTQLSVL.